This T cell receptor beta chain derives from a study of cytomegalovirus exposure and HLA in healthy donors. Study-level background: The 100 to 150 validation repertoires and the roughly 670 first-cohort repertoires shared a platform, a later analysis reported. The study, taken as a whole, reports: In vitro confirmation showed three CMV-associated chains to be CMV antigen specific. Many donors shared some public TCRs, even though most TCR sequences were rare.

The trim removed 0 bases at V and 5 bases at J, leaving 4 bases unmatched. The CDR3 extends over 15 amino acids. Germline values: CDR1 KGHSH, CDR2 LQKENI. Repertoires were generated with immunoSEQ multiplex PCR, while TCRdb's copy carries only in-frame clones and drops some. Among about 270,000 clones, 80% to 90% were seen once, and the ten largest hold around 1%. About this clone itself: Antigen: not known.

The sequence derives from a young woman in good health and CMV-seronegative. The sample consisted of PBMCs. The gene calls are TRBV18 and TRBJ2-4; 7 positions agree with TRBD2. The CDR3 spells CASSPPTGGQNIQYF. DNA for the CDR3: TGTGCCAGCTCACCACCGACGGGGGGACAAAACATTCAGTACTTC.